The rows below give T cell receptor beta chains drawn from one sample of a study of blood T cell repertoires in COVID-19. Here immunoSEQ multiplex PCR was the method, and the copy in TCRdb shows in-frame clones only, minus some. The repertoire holds 160,000 or so clones, with about 84% as singletons. Sequencing was carried out using PBMCs or T cells enriched from blood (not recorded which). The receptors were sampled from a man aged 40-49 years who had recovered from COVID-19. CDR3s include the opening cysteine and the closing phenylalanine or tryptophan. D genes are given only for firm matches. Size tells how often a clone was seen (once, few, many) or the class of an expanded clone, and some rows leave it out.

abundance	v_gene	j_gene	d_gene	CDR3aa	CDR3nt
-	TRBV19	TRBJ2-6	-	CASRRQSFGANVLTF	TGTGCCAGCCGCCGACAGTCCTTCGGGGCCAACGTCCTGACTTTC
-	TRBV30	TRBJ1-4	-	CAWSQWGVSEKLFF	TGTGCCTGGAGCCAGTGGGGGGTTAGTGAAAAACTGTTTTTT
-	TRBV5-1	TRBJ2-2	-	CASSLAFYRESNTGELFF	TGCGCCAGCAGCTTGGCCTTCTACAGGGAATCGAACACCGGGGAGCTGTTTTTT
-	TRBV4-2	TRBJ2-3	TRBD2	CASRLFSGGAVADTQYF	TGTGCCAGCAGGCTTTTTAGCGGGGGGGCTGTCGCAGATACGCAGTATTTT
-	TRBV6-5	TRBJ1-2	TRBD1	CASSYSRGQRYF	TGTGCCAGCAGTTACTCGAGGGGACAGCGATACTTC
few	TRBV15	TRBJ1-5	-	CATSRDIFNQPQHF	TGTGCCACCAGCAGAGATATATTCAATCAGCCCCAGCATTTT
few	TRBV24-1	TRBJ2-1	-	CATLDRNIYNEQFF	TGTGCCACCCTTGACAGGAATATCTACAATGAGCAGTTCTTC
-	TRBV18	TRBJ1-2	-	CASSPGGAGYGYTF	TGTGCCAGCTCACCAGGGGGCGCGGGCTATGGCTACACCTTC
once	TRBV20-1	TRBJ2-1	-	CSASPRWWTDSEQFF	TGCAGTGCTAGTCCACGGTGGTGGACAGACAGTGAGCAGTTCTTC
-	TRBV12-3/TRBV12-4	TRBJ1-1	TRBD1	CASKRDRGEAFF	TGTGCCAGCAAGAGGGACAGGGGGGAAGCTTTCTTT
-	TRBV20-1	TRBJ1-4	-	CSASDGGKEVSNEKLFF	TGCAGTGCTAGTGATGGGGGGAAGGAGGTTTCTAATGAAAAACTGTTTTTT
few	TRBV11-2	TRBJ1-3	-	CASSLVRGRTGNTIYF	TGTGCCAGCAGCTTAGTTCGGGGTCGCACTGGAAACACCATATATTTT
-	TRBV24-1	TRBJ1-1	TRBD1	CATREGQAGLGEAFF	TGTGCCACCAGGGAGGGACAGGCTGGGTTGGGTGAAGCTTTCTTT
-	TRBV6-2/TRBV6-3	TRBJ1-5	TRBD1	CASSYGTGRQPQHF	TGTGCCAGCAGTTACGGGACAGGCCGCCAGCCCCAGCATTTT
-	TRBV3-1/TRBV3-2	TRBJ1-5	-	CASSQQRGTPHF	TGTGCCAGCAGCCAACAACGGGGGACTCCTCATTTT
-	TRBV4-1	TRBJ2-4	-	CASSQAVTTARATIQYF	TGCGCCAGCAGCCAAGCGGTAACGACAGCGCGTGCCACCATTCAGTACTTC
-	TRBV18	TRBJ2-1	TRBD2	CASSRREGEQFF	TGTGCCAGCTCAAGGCGGGAGGGTGAGCAGTTCTTC
-	TRBV6-5	TRBJ1-2	TRBD1	CASSAGQSYGYTF	TGTGCCAGCAGCGCGGGACAGAGCTATGGCTACACCTTC
once	TRBV19	TRBJ2-5	TRBD1	CASRWTGPQVETQYF	TGTGCCAGTAGGTGGACAGGCCCACAAGTGGAGACCCAGTACTTC
-	TRBV9	TRBJ1-1	-	CASSVVGGANTEAFF	TGTGCCAGCAGCGTAGTGGGGGGAGCGAACACTGAAGCTTTCTTT
few	TRBV5-1	TRBJ1-2	TRBD1	CASSLDGQGAGGYTF	TGCGCCAGCAGCTTGGATGGACAGGGGGCCGGCGGCTACACCTTC
-	TRBV28	TRBJ2-7	TRBD1	CASSPQGLGYEQYF	TGTGCCAGCAGCCCACAGGGGTTGGGTTACGAGCAGTACTTC
-	TRBV5-8	TRBJ1-2	TRBD1	CASSLDGTGGSVGYTF	TGTGCCAGCAGCTTGGATGGGACAGGGGGATCAGTTGGCTACACCTTC
-	TRBV7-2	TRBJ2-1	-	CASSLVGGATGNEQFF	TGTGCCAGCAGCTTAGTTGGGGGGGCCACGGGGAATGAGCAGTTCTTC
-	TRBV7-8	TRBJ2-7	TRBD2	CASSDKRGALHEQYF	TGTGCCAGCAGCGATAAGCGGGGGGCTCTTCACGAGCAGTACTTC
-	TRBV4-2	TRBJ2-1	TRBD2	CASSPGGWTSGGTEQFF	TGTGCCAGCAGCCCTGGGGGGTGGACTAGCGGGGGGACCGAGCAGTTCTTC
-	TRBV3-1/TRBV3-2	TRBJ2-2	TRBD2	CASSQEGGITGELFF	TGTGCCAGCAGCCAAGAGGGGGGGATCACCGGGGAGCTGTTTTTT
-	TRBV2	TRBJ1-5	TRBD1	CASSLDRERAPQHF	TGTGCCAGCAGTCTAGACAGGGAGAGGGCCCCTCAGCATTTT